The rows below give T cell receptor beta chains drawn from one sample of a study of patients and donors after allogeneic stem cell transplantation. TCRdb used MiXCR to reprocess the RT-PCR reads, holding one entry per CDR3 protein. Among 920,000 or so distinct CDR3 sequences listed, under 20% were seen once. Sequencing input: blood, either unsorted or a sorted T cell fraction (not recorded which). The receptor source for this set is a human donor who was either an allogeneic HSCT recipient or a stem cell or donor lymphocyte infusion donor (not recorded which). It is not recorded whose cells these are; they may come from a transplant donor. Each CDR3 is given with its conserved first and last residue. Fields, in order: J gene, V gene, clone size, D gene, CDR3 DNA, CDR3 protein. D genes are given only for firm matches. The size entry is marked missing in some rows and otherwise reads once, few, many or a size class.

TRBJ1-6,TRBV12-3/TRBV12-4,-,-,TGTGCCAGCAGTTCCCAGGGGTATAATTCACCCCTCCACTTT,CASSSQGYNSPLHF
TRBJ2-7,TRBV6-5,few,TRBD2,TGTGCCAGCAGTTACGGACTAGCGGGGGTCTACGAGCAGTACTTC,CASSYGLAGVYEQYF
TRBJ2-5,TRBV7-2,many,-,TGTGCCAGCAGCTTTGGCAGGCCACTAGAATTATTTGAGACCCAGTACTTC,CASSFGRPLELFETQYF
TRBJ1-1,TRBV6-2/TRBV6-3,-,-,TGTGCCAGCATTTTTGGAGCTGAAGCTTTCTTT,CASIFGAEAFF
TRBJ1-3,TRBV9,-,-,TGTGCCAGCAGCGTAGCTACGGGCAGCGGCTCTGGAAACACCATATATTTT,CASSVATGSGSGNTIYF
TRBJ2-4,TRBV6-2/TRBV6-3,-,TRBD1,TGTGCCAGCAGCTGGGGACAGGGAAACATTCAGTACTTC,CASSWGQGNIQYF
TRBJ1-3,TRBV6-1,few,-,TGTGCCAGCAGCCAACTACCCGGACAGTCTGGAAACACCATATATTTT,CASSQLPGQSGNTIYF
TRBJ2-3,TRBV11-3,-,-,TGTGCCAGCGGGAGCCGTAAAGGAGATACGCAGTATTTT,CASGSRKGDTQYF
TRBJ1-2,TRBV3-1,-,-,TGTGCCAGCAGACCCCAGGGAGGCGGCTACACCTTC,CASRPQGGGYTF
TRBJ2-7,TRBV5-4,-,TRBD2,TGTGCCAGCAGCTGGGGACTAGCCTCCTACGAGCAGTACTTC,CASSWGLASYEQYF
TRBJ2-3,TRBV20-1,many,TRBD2,TGCAGTGCTGTAGGGAGGGGAGGTCTCCACACAGATACGCAGTATTTT,CSAVGRGGLHTDTQYF
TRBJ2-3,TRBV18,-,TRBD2,TGTGCCAGCTCACCACAAATGCCGGGACTAGCGGTTTCCACAGATACGCAGTATTTT,CASSPQMPGLAVSTDTQYF
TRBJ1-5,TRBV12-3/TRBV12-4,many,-,TGTGCCAGCAGTTTTAGGGACGGCAATCAGCCCCAGCATTTT,CASSFRDGNQPQHF
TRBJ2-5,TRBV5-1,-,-,TGCGCCAGCAGCTGGGGGACCAAGAGGAGTCAAGAGACCCAGTACTTC,CASSWGTKRSQETQYF
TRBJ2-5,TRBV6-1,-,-,TGTGCCAGCAGGGACCAGGGGGGGGAGACCCAGTACTTC,CASRDQGGETQYF
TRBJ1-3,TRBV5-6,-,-,TGTGCCAGCAGCTCACAGGTCGGCTCTGGAAACACCATATATTTT,CASSSQVGSGNTIYF
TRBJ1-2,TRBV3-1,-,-,TGTGCCAGCAGGCGGGGAGGAGAGGGCTTCTATGGCTACACCTTC,CASRRGGEGFYGYTF
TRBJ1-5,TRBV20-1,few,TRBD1,TGCAGTGCTAAATCCTGGACAGGGTCCCCGAGCAATCAGCCCCAGCATTTT,CSAKSWTGSPSNQPQHF
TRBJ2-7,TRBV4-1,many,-,TGCGCCAGCAGCCAAGTACCAGGGACCTACGAGCAGTACTTC,CASSQVPGTYEQYF
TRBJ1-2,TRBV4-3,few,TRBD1,TGCGCCAGCAGCCAAGGGGGGGACAGGGTCTATGGCTACACCTTC,CASSQGGDRVYGYTF
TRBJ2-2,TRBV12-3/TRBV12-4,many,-,TGTGCCAGCAGCCCTTGGGTACCCCTCCTCCGGGGTTCGGGGGCCGGGGAGCTGTTTTTT,CASSPWVPLLRGSGAGELFF
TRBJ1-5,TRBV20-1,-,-,TGCAGCGTGGGGTTTCCGAATCAGCCCCAGCATTTT,CSVGFPNQPQHF
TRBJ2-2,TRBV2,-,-,TGTGCCAGCAGTGTTCGGGACCGCACGAACACCGGGGAGCTGTTTTTT,CASSVRDRTNTGELFF
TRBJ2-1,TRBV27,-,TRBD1,TGTGCCAGCAGAAGGGTGAAGGGACAGGGATACAATGAGCAGTTCTTC,CASRRVKGQGYNEQFF
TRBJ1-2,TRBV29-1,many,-,TGCAGCGTTGACGGGGCGTATGGCTACACCTTC,CSVDGAYGYTF
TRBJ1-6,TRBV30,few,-,TGTGCCTGGAGAATTGACGGCGGTTCACCCCTCCACTTT,CAWRIDGGSPLHF
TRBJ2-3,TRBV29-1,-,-,TGCAGCGTTGAGTCGAGGGGACGGGGAGATACGCAGTATTTT,CSVESRGRGDTQYF
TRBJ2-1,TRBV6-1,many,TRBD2,TGTGCCAGCACCTTACTAGCGGGGGCGATGAGCTCCTACAATGAGCAGTTCTTC,CASTLLAGAMSSYNEQFF
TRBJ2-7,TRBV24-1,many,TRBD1,TGTGCCACCAGTGATGCCGGGACAGGGGGGAACGAGCAGTACTTC,CATSDAGTGGNEQYF
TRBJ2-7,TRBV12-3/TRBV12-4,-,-,TGTGCCAGCAGTTTAAGAGCGACAACCTACGAGCAGTACTTC,CASSLRATTYEQYF
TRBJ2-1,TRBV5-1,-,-,TGCGCCAGCAGCTTTCGTACCATTTCCAATGAGCAGTTCTTC,CASSFRTISNEQFF
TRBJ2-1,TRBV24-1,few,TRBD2,TGTGCCACCGGAGGACTAGCGGGAGACAATGAGCAGTTCTTC,CATGGLAGDNEQFF
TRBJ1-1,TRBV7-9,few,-,TGTGCCAGCAGCTTAGAGGAAGGATTAGCCGCTTTCTTT,CASSLEEGLAAFF
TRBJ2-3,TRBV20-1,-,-,TGCAGTGCTAGAGATTCTGGAGCGGGAGATACGCAGTATTTT,CSARDSGAGDTQYF
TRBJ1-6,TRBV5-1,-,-,TGCGCCAGCAGCCGTCACACCGTGGACAGTTCCAATAATTCACCCCTCCACTTT,CASSRHTVDSSNNSPLHF
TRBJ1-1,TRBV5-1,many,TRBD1,TGCGCCAGCAGCTTGGGGACAGGGCGAGGCACTGAAGCTTTCTTT,CASSLGTGRGTEAFF
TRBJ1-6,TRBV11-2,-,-,TGTGCCAGCAGCTTAGGGAGGACAGCCGTCAATTCACCCCTCCACTTT,CASSLGRTAVNSPLHF
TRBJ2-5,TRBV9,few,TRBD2,TGTGCCAGCAGCGTCGCAAGCGGGAAGGAGACCCAGTACTTC,CASSVASGKETQYF
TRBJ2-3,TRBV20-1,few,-,TGCAGTGCTAGACCAGGGAAGGGTTGGACAGATACGCAGTATTTT,CSARPGKGWTDTQYF
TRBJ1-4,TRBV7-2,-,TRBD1,TGTGCCAGCAGCTCTGAGGGGGCTGCTAATGAAAAACTGTTTTTT,CASSSEGAANEKLFF
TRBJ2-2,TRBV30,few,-,TGTGCCTGGAGCGGTTCCCCCGGGGAGCTGTTTTTT,CAWSGSPGELFF
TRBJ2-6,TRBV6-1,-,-,TGTGCCAGCAGCAAAACAGGTGCTGGGGCCAACGTCCTGACTTTC,CASSKTGAGANVLTF
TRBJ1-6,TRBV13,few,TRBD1,TGTGCCAGCAGACGCGACAGGGAAAATTCACCCCTCCACTTT,CASRRDRENSPLHF
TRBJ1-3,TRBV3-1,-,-,TGTGCCAGCCGACCTAGGTTTCTCTCTGGAAACACCATATATTTT,CASRPRFLSGNTIYF
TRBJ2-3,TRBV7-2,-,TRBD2,TGTGCCAGCAGCTCTCGACTAGCGGGAGGGCGGGATACGCAGTATTTT,CASSSRLAGGRDTQYF